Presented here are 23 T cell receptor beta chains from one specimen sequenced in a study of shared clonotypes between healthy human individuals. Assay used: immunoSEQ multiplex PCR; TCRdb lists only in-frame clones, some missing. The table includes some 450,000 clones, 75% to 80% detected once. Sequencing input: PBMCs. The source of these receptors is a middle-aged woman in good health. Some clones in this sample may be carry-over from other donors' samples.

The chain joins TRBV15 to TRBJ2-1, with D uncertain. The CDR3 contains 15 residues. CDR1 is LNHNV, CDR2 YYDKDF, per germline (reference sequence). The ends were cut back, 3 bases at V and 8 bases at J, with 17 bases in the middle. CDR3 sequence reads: CATSRGSADHDEQFF. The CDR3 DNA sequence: TGTGCCACCAGCAGGGGAAGTGCGGACCACGATGAGCAGTTCTTC.

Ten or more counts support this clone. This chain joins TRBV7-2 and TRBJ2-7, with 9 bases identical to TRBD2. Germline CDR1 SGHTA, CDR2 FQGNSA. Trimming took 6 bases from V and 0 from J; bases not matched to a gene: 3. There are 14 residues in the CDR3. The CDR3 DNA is TGTGCCAGCAGATTTAGCGGGAGCTCCTACGAGCAGTACTTC. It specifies CASRFSGSSYEQYF. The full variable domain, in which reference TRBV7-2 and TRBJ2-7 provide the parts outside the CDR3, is GAGVSQSPSNKVTEKGKDVELRCDPISGHTALYWYRQSLGQGLEFLIYFQGNSAPDKSGLPSDRFSAERTGGSVSTLTIQRTQQEDSAVYLCASRFSGSSYEQYFGPGTRLTVT.

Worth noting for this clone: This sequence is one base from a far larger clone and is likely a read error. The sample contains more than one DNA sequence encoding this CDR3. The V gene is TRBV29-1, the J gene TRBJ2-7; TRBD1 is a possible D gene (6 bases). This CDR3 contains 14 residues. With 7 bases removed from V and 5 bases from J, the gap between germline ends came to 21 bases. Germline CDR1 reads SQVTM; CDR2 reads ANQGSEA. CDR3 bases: TGCAGCGCCCTGAGGGGGACGGCCTTGGACGAGCAGTACTTC. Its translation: CSALRGTALDEQYF.

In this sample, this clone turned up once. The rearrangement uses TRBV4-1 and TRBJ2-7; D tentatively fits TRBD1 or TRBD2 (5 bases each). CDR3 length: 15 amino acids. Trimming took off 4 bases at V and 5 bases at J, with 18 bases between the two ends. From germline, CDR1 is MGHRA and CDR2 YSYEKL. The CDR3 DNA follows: TGCGCCAGCAGCCCCACCAACGAGGGGACCCACGAGCAGTACTTC. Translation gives CASSPTNEGTHEQYF.

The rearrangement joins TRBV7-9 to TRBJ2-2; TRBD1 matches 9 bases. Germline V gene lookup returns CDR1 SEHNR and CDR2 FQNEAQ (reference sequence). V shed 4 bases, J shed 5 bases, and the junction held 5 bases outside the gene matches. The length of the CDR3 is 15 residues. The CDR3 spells CASSSRQGETGELFF. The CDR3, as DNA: TGTGCCAGCAGCTCCCGACAGGGGGAAACCGGGGAGCTGTTTTTT.

The CDR3 sequence: CAWSELAESTDTQYF. CDR3 in DNA: TGTGCCTGGAGCGAGCTAGCGGAAAGCACAGATACGCAGTATTTT. The V call is TRBV30, the J call TRBJ2-3; TRBD2 agrees at 7 bases. The CDR3 covers 15 residues. Losses at the gene ends were 3 bases for V and 0 bases for J; bases not matched to a gene: 6. The germline gives CDR1 GTSNPN, CDR2 SVGIG (reference sequence).

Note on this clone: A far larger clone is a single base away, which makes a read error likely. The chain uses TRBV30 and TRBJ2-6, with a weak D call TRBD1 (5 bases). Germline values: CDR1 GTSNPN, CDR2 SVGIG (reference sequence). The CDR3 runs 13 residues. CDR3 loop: CAWSRAGADVLTF. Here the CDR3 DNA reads TGTGCCTGGAGTCGAGCTGGGGCCGACGTCCTGACTTTC.

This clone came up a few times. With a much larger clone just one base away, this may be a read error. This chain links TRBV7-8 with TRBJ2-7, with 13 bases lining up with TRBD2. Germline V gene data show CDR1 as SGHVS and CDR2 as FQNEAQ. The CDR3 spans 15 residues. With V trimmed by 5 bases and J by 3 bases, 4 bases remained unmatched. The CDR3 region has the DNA TGTGCCAGCAGCAGGACTAGCGGGAGTATCTACGAGCAGTACTTC. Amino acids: CASSRTSGSIYEQYF.

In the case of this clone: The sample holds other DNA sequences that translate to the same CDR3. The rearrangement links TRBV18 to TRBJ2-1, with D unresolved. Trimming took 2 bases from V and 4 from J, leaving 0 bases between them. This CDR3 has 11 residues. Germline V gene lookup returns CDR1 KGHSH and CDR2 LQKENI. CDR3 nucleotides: TGTGCCAGCTCACCATACAATGAGCAGTTCTTC. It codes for CASSPYNEQFF.

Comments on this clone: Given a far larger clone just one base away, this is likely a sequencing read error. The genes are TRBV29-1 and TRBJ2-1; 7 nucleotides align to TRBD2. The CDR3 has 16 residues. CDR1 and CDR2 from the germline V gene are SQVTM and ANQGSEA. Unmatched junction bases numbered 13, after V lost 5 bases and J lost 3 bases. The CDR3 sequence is CSVTGLVGGYYNEQFF. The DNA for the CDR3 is TGCAGCGTTACCGGACTAGTGGGAGGCTACTACAATGAGCAGTTCTTC.

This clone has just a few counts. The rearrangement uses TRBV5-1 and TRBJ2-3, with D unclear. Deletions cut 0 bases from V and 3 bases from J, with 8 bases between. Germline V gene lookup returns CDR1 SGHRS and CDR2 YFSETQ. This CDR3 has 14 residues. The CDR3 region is CASSLDSNTDTQYF. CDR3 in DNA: TGCGCCAGCAGCTTGGACAGTAATACAGATACGCAGTATTTT.

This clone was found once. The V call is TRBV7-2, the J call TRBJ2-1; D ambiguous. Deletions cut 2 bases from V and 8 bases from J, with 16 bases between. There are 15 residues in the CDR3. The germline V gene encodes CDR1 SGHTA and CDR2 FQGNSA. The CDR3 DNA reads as TGTGCCAGCAGCTTATTCGGCGGTTCCGGCTATGAGCAGTTCTTC. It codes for CASSLFGGSGYEQFF.

CDR3 in amino acids: CAFSWGKEWETQYF. CDR3 sequence (DNA): TGTGCCTTCTCGTGGGGGAAGGAATGGGAGACCCAGTACTTC. J is TRBJ2-5 and V is TRBV28; D may be TRBD1 or TRBD2 (5 bases each). CDR1 and CDR2 (germline): MDHEN, SYDVKM. Trimming removed 11 bases from V and 5 bases from J, with 21 bases in between. This CDR3 contains 14 residues.

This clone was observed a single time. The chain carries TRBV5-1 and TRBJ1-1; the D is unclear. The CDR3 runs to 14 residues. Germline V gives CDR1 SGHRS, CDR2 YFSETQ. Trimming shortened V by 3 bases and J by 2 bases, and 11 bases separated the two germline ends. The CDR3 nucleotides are TGCGCCAGCAGCTCCCTCGGCCCTAACACTGAAGCTTTCTTT. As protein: CASSSLGPNTEAFF.

The CDR3 reads CASSYTSARYEQYF. The CDR3 DNA reads TGCGCCAGCAGCTACACTAGCGCCCGCTACGAGCAGTACTTC. V and J are TRBV5-1 and TRBJ2-7, with TRBD2 identical over 7 bases. Germline trimming cut 3 bases from V and 3 bases from J; bases unmatched to any gene: 6. The CDR3 length is 14 residues. From germline, CDR1 is SGHRS and CDR2 YFSETQ.

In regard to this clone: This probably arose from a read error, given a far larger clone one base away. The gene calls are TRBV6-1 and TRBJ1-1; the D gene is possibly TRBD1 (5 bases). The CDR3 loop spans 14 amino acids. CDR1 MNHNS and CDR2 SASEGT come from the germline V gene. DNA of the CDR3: TGTGCCAGCAGTGAAGTGACGGGGGTAGCTGAAGCTTCCTTT. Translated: CASSEVTGVAEASF.

The CDR3 DNA reads TGCGCCAGCAGCCAAGACACCAGAGACTACGAGCAGTACTTC. As protein: CASSQDTRDYEQYF. This rearrangement joins TRBV4-1 to TRBJ2-7; D is unresolved. The CDR3 runs to 14 residues. Germline CDR1 reads MGHRA; CDR2 reads YSYEKL. The V gene lost 0 bases and the J gene lost 3 bases, with 9 bases spanning the gap.

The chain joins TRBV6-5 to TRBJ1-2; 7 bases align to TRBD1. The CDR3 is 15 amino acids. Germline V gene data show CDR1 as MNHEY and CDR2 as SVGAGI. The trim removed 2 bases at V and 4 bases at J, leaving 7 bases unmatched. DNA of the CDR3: TGTGCCAGCAGTTACGGGATTGGGACAGTCTATGGCTACACCTTC. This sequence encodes CASSYGIGTVYGYTF.

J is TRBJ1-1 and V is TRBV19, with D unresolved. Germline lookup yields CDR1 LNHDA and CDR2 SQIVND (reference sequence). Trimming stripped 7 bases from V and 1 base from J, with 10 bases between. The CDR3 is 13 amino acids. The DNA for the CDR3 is TGTGCCAGTAACGTCGAACAGAACACTGAAGCTTTCTTT. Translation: CASNVEQNTEAFF.

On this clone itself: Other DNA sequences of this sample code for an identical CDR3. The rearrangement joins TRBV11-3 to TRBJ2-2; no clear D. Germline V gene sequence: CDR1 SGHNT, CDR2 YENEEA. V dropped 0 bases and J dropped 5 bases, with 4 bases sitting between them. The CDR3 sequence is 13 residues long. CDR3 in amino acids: CASSLEGTGELFF. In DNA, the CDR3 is TGTGCCAGCAGCTTAGAAGGGACCGGGGAGCTGTTTTTT. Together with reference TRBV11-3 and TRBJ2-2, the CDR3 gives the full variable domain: EAGVVQSPRYKIIEKKQPVAFWCNPISGHNTLYWYLQNLGQGPELLIRYENEEAVDDSQLPKDRFSAERLKGVDSTLKIQPAELGDSAVYLCASSLEGTGELFFGEGSRLTVL.

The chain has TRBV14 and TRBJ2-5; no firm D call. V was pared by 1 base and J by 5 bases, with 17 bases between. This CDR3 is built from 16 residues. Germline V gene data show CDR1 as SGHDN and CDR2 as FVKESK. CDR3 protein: CASSQVRVFVCETQYF. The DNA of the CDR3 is TGTGCCAGCAGCCAAGTCCGGGTTTTTGTATGCGAGACCCAGTACTTC.

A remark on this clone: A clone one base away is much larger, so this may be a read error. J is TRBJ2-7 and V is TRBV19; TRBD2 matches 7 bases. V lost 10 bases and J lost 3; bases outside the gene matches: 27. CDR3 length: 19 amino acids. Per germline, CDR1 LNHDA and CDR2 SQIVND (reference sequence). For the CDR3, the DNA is TGTGCCAATAACAAACCGCGGGGAGGGGAGGAAGATACAAGCTACGAGCAGTACTTC. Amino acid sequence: CANNKPRGGEEDTSYEQYF.

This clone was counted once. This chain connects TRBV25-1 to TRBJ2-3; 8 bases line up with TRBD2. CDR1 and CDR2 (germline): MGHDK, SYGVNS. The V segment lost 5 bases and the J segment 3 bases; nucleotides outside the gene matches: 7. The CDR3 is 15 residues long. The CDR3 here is CASSYFSGKTDTQYF. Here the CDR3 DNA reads TGTGCCAGCAGTTACTTTAGCGGGAAGACAGATACGCAGTATTTT.